The rows below give T cell receptor beta chains drawn from one sample of a study of response to subunit inactivated influenza vaccine. From the RT-PCR reads, TCRdb called clonotypes with MiXCR, one entry per CDR3 protein. The data hold 590,000 or so distinct CDR3 sequences, with approximately 15% observed a single time. Material: PBMCs from blood, obtained about 14 days before vaccination. These receptors were collected from a man between 50 and 59 years old who received an inactivated influenza vaccine. CDR3s include the opening cysteine and the closing phenylalanine or tryptophan. The D gene is left open where the match is weak. Rows may omit the clone size; those that give it use once, few, many or a size class.

CSSRVGNTEAFF	TGCAGCTCCCGCGTCGGGAACACTGAAGCTTTCTTT	.	few	TRBV29-1	TRBJ1-1
CASTQRREETQYF	TGTGCCAGCACCCAAAGGCGCGAAGAGACCCAGTACTTC	.	few	TRBV21-1	TRBJ2-5
CASSQARTGLNTEAFF	TGCGCCAGCAGCCAAGCCAGGACAGGGTTGAACACTGAAGCTTTCTTT	TRBD1	many	TRBV4-3	TRBJ1-1
CSARHDGLGGDEQFF	TGCAGTGCTAGACATGATGGGTTGGGGGGCGATGAGCAGTTCTTC	.	.	TRBV20-1	TRBJ2-1
CASSTRRTGKSYEQYF	TGTGCCAGCAGTACCCGCAGGACAGGTAAGTCCTACGAGCAGTACTTC	TRBD1	.	TRBV12-3/TRBV12-4	TRBJ2-7
CASSQERHRGLAGELFF	TGTGCCAGCAGCCAAGAAAGACACAGGGGCCTTGCCGGGGAGCTGTTTTTT	TRBD1	few	TRBV3-1	TRBJ2-2
CATSDSAVKETQYF	TGTGCCACCAGTGATTCGGCAGTTAAAGAGACCCAGTACTTC	.	.	TRBV24-1	TRBJ2-5
CASSLGTDHYEQYF	TGTGCCAGCAGCTTGGGGACGGATCACTACGAGCAGTACTTC	.	few	TRBV7-3	TRBJ2-7
CASSLGRHYGEQFF	TGTGCCAGCAGCTTAGGCAGACACTATGGGGAGCAGTTCTTC	.	.	TRBV7-2	TRBJ2-1
CASSSTGRTDTQYF	TGTGCCAGCAGCTCGACAGGACGCACAGATACGCAGTATTTT	.	.	TRBV7-2	TRBJ2-3
CASSLAGGSSGELFF	TGTGCCAGCAGCTTAGCGGGAGGTAGCTCCGGGGAGCTGTTTTTT	TRBD2	many	TRBV28	TRBJ2-2
CASILGNTNTEAFF	TGTGCCAGCATCCTGGGGAACACGAACACTGAAGCTTTCTTT	.	few	TRBV6-2/TRBV6-3	TRBJ1-1
CSAQDLAGPAAANVLTF	TGCAGTGCCCAGGACCTAGCGGGCCCGGCGGCGGCCAACGTCCTGACTTTC	TRBD2	.	TRBV20-1	TRBJ2-6
CSVAKGAEQYF	TGCAGCGTTGCAAAGGGGGCCGAGCAGTACTTC	TRBD1	few	TRBV29-1	TRBJ2-7
CASSPRQALNTGELFF	TGTGCCAGCAGCCCCCGACAGGCGCTGAACACCGGGGAGCTGTTTTTT	.	.	TRBV7-2	TRBJ2-2
CASSDNTQTPGRVYNEQFF	TGTGCCAGCAGCGATAACACACAGACCCCGGGCAGGGTGTACAATGAGCAGTTCTTC	.	.	TRBV9	TRBJ2-1
CSGVQGALGEQYF	TGCAGTGGGGTGCAGGGGGCGCTAGGCGAGCAGTACTTC	TRBD1	.	TRBV20-1	TRBJ2-7
CASSFQGDTGELFF	TGTGCCAGCAGCTTCCAGGGCGACACCGGGGAGCTGTTTTTT	.	few	TRBV7-6	TRBJ2-2
CASFDTSGSPWGQFF	TGCGCCAGCTTCGACACTAGCGGGAGTCCATGGGGGCAGTTCTTC	TRBD2	.	TRBV5-1	TRBJ2-1
CSASFASGKYNEQFF	TGCAGTGCTAGTTTCGCTAGCGGGAAATACAATGAGCAGTTCTTC	TRBD2	.	TRBV20-1	TRBJ2-1
CASSSVGARVSSYEQYF	TGTGCCAGCAGTTCCGTGGGTGCGCGGGTAAGCTCCTACGAGCAGTACTTC	.	few	TRBV12-3/TRBV12-4	TRBJ2-7
CASSHPGGEAFF	TGTGCCAGCAGTCACCCGGGGGGCGAAGCTTTCTTT	.	.	TRBV12-3/TRBV12-4	TRBJ1-1
CASSFLYGYTF	TGTGCCAGCAGCTTCCTCTATGGCTACACCTTC	.	many	TRBV12-3/TRBV12-4	TRBJ1-2
CASSLFGSNNEQFF	TGTGCCAGCAGCTTGTTCGGCAGCAACAATGAGCAGTTCTTC	.	.	TRBV7-2	TRBJ2-1
CASSETGGGYGYTF	TGTGCCAGCAGTGAGACAGGGGGAGGCTATGGCTACACCTTC	TRBD1	.	TRBV25-1	TRBJ1-2
CAWSGGRGIDEQYF	TGTGCCTGGAGTGGCGGGAGGGGAATCGACGAGCAGTACTTC	TRBD2	few	TRBV30	TRBJ2-7
CAISLQPEQPQHF	TGTGCCATCAGTTTACAGCCAGAACAGCCCCAGCATTTT	.	.	TRBV10-3	TRBJ1-5
CASSYSMYTHYEQYF	TGTGCCAGCAGTTACTCGATGTATACTCACTACGAGCAGTACTTC	.	.	TRBV6-2/TRBV6-3	TRBJ2-7
CASSLGLAGGQYF	TGTGCCAGCAGCTTGGGATTAGCGGGGGGGCAGTACTTC	TRBD2	.	TRBV5-4	TRBJ2-7
CASTPLVHNEQFF	TGTGCCAGCACCCCTCTAGTGCACAATGAGCAGTTCTTC	.	.	TRBV12-3/TRBV12-4	TRBJ2-1
CASSSTGWAETQYF	TGTGCCAGCAGTTCGACAGGTTGGGCAGAGACCCAGTACTTC	.	few	TRBV12-3/TRBV12-4	TRBJ2-5
CSARDPGGSLNEQFF	TGCAGTGCTAGAGACCCGGGAGGGTCCCTCAATGAGCAGTTCTTC	TRBD2	few	TRBV20-1	TRBJ2-1
CATVRNTGELFF	TGTGCCACAGTGAGGAACACCGGGGAGCTGTTTTTT	.	.	TRBV6-1	TRBJ2-2
CSARDSRTVNYGYTF	TGCAGTGCTAGAGATAGCCGGACGGTCAACTATGGCTACACCTTC	.	few	TRBV20-1	TRBJ1-2
CASSLVGDTQYF	TGTGCCAGCAGCTTAGTGGGGGATACGCAGTATTTT	.	many	TRBV7-9	TRBJ2-3
CASSYHGAGQFF	TGTGCCAGCAGTTACCACGGGGCAGGACAGTTCTTC	.	.	TRBV6-5	TRBJ2-1
CASSSVARPYNSPLHF	TGTGCCAGCAGCTCCGTGGCCAGACCCTATAATTCACCCCTCCACTTT	.	.	TRBV7-8	TRBJ1-6
CASSLESGTSGSRVF	TGCGCCAGCAGCTTGGAATCCGGGACTAGCGGGAGTAGGGTCTTC	TRBD2	.	TRBV5-1	TRBJ2-1
CASSFKESGELFF	TGTGCCAGCAGTTTTAAGGAGTCCGGGGAGCTGTTTTTT	.	few	TRBV12-3/TRBV12-4	TRBJ2-2
CATTSGGTYEQYF	TGTGCCACTACAAGCGGGGGAACCTACGAGCAGTACTTC	TRBD2	.	TRBV28	TRBJ2-7
CASSSGVSEKLFF	TGTGCCAGCAGTTCGGGGGTCTCTGAAAAACTGTTTTTT	.	few	TRBV11-2	TRBJ1-4
CAISRDPTYEQYF	TGTGCCATCAGCAGGGACCCCACCTACGAGCAGTACTTC	.	.	TRBV10-3	TRBJ2-7
CATSDVGGSTDTQYF	TGTGCCACCAGTGATGTTGGGGGGAGCACAGATACGCAGTATTTT	.	.	TRBV24-1	TRBJ2-3
CASKTGYGTDTQYF	TGTGCCAGCAAGACAGGGTACGGCACAGATACGCAGTATTTT	TRBD1	few	TRBV19	TRBJ2-3
CASSQVSGFNEQFF	TGCGCCAGCAGCCAAGTTTCAGGGTTCAATGAGCAGTTCTTC	.	many	TRBV4-1	TRBJ2-1
CAISARHEQYF	TGTGCCATCAGCGCACGCCACGAGCAGTACTTC	.	many	TRBV10-3	TRBJ2-7
CASSLAQGGVGELFF	TGTGCCAGCAGCTTAGCCCAGGGTGGGGTCGGGGAGCTGTTTTTT	.	.	TRBV7-2	TRBJ2-2
CASSYRPGYGYTF	TGTGCCAGCAGTTACCGCCCGGGGTATGGCTACACCTTC	.	.	TRBV6-5	TRBJ1-2
CASTSGRGQYF	TGTGCCAGCACCTCCGGGAGAGGGCAGTACTTC	.	.	TRBV12-3/TRBV12-4	TRBJ2-7
CASSFSIQYF	TGCGCCAGCAGCTTTAGCATTCAGTACTTC	.	few	TRBV5-1	TRBJ2-4
CASSRQGDGYTF	TGCGCCAGCAGCCGACAGGGAGATGGCTACACCTTC	TRBD1	few	TRBV5-1	TRBJ1-2
CASSANRGLRNTIYF	TGTGCCAGCAGTGCTAACAGGGGGCTCCGGAACACCATATATTTT	TRBD1	few	TRBV2	TRBJ1-3
CASSLAGEEQFF	TGCGCCAGCAGCTTGGCGGGAGAGGAGCAGTTCTTC	.	.	TRBV5-1	TRBJ2-1
CASSPLQGSEAFF	TGTGCCAGCAGTCCCCTCCAGGGATCTGAAGCTTTCTTT	.	many	TRBV12-3/TRBV12-4	TRBJ1-1
CASSRRSRRGGANTGELFF	TGTGCCAGCAGCCGTAGAAGCAGGCGGGGGGGCGCGAACACCGGGGAGCTGTTTTTT	TRBD2	.	TRBV4-2	TRBJ2-2
CASSYRIGGGPSYEQYF	TGTGCCAGCAGTTACCGAATCGGGGGGGGCCCCTCCTACGAGCAGTACTTC	TRBD2	few	TRBV6-5	TRBJ2-7